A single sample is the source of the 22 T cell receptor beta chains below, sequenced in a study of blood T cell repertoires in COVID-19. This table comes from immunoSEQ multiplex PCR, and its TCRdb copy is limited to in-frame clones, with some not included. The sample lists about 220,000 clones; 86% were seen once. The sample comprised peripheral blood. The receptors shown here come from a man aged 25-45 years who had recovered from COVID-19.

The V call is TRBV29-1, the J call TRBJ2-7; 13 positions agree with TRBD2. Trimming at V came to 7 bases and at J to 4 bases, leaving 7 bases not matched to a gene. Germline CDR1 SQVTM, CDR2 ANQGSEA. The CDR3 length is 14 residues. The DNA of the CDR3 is TGCAGCGGGACGGGGACTAGCGGGATTTACGAGCAGTACTTC. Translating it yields CSGTGTSGIYEQYF.

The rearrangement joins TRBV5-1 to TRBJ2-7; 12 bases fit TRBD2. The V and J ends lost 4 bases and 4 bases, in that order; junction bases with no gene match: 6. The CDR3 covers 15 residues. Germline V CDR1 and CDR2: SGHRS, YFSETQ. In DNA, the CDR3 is TGCGCCAGCAGCAGGACTAGCGGGGTTTCTTACGAGCAGTACTTC. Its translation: CASSRTSGVSYEQYF.

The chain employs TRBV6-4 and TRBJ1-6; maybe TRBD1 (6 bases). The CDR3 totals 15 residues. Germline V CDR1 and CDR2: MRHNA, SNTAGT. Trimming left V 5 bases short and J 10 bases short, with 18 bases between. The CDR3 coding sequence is TGTGCCAGCAGTCCTCTACAGGGATCTGGATCACCCCTCCACTTT. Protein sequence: CASSPLQGSGSPLHF.

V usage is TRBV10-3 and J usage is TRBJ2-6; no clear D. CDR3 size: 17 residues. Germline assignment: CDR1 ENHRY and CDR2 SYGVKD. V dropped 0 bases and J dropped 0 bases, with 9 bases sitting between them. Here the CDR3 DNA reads TGTGCCATCAGTGAGTCGGCAGTTCGCTCTGGGGCCAACGTCCTGACTTTC. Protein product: CAISESAVRSGANVLTF.

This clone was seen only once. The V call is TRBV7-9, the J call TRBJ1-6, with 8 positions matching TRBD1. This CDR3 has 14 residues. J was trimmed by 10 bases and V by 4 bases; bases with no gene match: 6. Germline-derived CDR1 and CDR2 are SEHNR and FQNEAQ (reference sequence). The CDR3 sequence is CASSYDRGGSPLHF. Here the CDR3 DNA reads TGTGCCAGCAGCTACGACAGGGGTGGGTCACCCCTCCACTTT.

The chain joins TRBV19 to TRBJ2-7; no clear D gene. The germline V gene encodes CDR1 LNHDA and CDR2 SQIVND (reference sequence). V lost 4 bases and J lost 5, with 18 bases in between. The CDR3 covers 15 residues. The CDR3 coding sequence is TGTGCCAGTAGTAGCGGTCCCGGTGCGAGAAACGAGCAGTACTTC. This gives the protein CASSSGPGARNEQYF.

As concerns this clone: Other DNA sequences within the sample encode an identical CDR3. The CDR3 loop reads CASSPGQGREKLFF. In DNA, the CDR3 is TGTGCCAGCAGTCCGGGACAGGGGAGAGAAAAACTGTTTTTT. The chain uses TRBV6-5 and TRBJ1-4; 10 nucleotides align to TRBD1. Germline loops: CDR1 MNHEY, CDR2 SVGAGI. With V trimmed by 5 bases and J by 8 bases, 5 bases remained unmatched. The CDR3 is 14 amino acids.

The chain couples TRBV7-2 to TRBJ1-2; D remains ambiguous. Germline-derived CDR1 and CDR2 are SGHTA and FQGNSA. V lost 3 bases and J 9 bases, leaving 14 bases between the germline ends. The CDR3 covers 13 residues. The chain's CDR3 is CASSFYLSDSYTF. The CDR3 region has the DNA TGTGCCAGCAGCTTCTACCTTTCCGATAGCTACACCTTC.

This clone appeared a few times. The CDR3 region has the DNA TGTGCCAGTAATCTGCAGAATGTTAACTATGGCTACACCTTC. This translates into CASNLQNVNYGYTF. This sequence joins TRBV19 and TRBJ1-2, with D hard to call. V was cut by 7 bases and J by 1 base, with 13 bases left in between. The CDR3 is 14 amino acids. Germline CDR1 and CDR2: LNHDA and SQIVND (reference sequence).

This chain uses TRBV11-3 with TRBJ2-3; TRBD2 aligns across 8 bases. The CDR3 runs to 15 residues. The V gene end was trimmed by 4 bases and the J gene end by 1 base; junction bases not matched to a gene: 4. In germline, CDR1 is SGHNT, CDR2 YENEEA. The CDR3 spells CASSSPGGGTDTQYF. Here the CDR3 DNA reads TGTGCCAGCAGCTCCCCCGGGGGGGGCACAGATACGCAGTATTTT.

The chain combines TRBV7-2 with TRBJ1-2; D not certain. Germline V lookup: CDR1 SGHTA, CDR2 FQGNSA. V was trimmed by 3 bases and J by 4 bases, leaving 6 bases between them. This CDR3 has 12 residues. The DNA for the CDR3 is TGTGCCAGCAGCTTTACAGTCTATGGCTACACCTTC. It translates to CASSFTVYGYTF.

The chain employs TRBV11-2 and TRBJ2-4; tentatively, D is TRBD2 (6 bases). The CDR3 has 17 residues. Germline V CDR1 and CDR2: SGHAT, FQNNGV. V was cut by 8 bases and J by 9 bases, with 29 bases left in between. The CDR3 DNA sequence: TGTGCCAGCCGGGTTGGGGGACTGAGGGGCCCCTCCAGCATTCAGTACTTC. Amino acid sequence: CASRVGGLRGPSSIQYF.

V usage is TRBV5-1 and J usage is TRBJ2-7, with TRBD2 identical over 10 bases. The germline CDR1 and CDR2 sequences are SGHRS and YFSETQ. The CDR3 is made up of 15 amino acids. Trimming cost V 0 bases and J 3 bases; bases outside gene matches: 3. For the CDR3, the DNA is TGCGCCAGCAGCTTGGAAGCTAGCGGGGGCTACGAGCAGTACTTC. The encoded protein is CASSLEASGGYEQYF.

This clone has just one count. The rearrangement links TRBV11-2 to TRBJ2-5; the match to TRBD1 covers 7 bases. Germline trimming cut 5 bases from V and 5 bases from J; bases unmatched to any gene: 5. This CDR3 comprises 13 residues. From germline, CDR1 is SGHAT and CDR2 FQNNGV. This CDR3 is CASSPGGTETQYF. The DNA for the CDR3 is TGTGCCAGCAGCCCAGGGGGAACGGAGACCCAGTACTTC.

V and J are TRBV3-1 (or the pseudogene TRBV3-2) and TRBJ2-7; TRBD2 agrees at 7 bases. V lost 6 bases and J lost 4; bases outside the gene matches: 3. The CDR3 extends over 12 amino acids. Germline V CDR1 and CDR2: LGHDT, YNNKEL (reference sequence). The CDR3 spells CASSLGGYEQYF. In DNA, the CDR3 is TGTGCCAGCAGTCTCGGGGGGTACGAGCAGTACTTC.

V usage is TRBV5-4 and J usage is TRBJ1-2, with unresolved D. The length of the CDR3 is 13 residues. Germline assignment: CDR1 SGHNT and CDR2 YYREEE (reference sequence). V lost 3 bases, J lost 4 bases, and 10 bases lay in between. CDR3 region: CASSSGSFYGYTF. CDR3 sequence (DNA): TGTGCCAGCAGCTCGGGATCGTTCTATGGCTACACCTTC.

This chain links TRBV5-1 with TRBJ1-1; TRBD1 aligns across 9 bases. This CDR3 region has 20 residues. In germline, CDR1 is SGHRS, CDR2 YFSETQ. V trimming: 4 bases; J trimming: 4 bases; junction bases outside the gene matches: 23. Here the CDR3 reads CASSALSLSGTGNFGTEAFF. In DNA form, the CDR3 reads TGCGCCAGCAGCGCTCTCAGCCTTTCCGGGACAGGGAATTTCGGCACTGAAGCTTTCTTT.

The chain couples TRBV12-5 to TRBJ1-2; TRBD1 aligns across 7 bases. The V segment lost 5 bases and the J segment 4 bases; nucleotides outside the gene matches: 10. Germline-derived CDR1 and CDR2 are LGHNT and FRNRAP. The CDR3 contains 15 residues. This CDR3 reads CASGPTGVLGYGYTF. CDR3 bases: TGTGCTAGTGGTCCTACAGGGGTCTTAGGCTATGGCTACACCTTC.

CDR3 DNA: TGTGCCAGCAGTTTATCGGGACAGGGGATAAAGACCCAGTACTTC. Translating it yields CASSLSGQGIKTQYF. This rearrangement joins TRBV28 to TRBJ2-5; TRBD1 matches 10 bases. CDR3 length: 15 residues. Trimming took 1 base from V and 6 from J; bases not matched to a gene: 5. The germline V gene encodes CDR1 MDHEN and CDR2 SYDVKM.

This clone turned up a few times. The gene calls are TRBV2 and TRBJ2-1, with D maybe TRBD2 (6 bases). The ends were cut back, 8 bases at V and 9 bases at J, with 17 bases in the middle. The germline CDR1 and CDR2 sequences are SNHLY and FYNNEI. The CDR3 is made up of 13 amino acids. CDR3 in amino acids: CASRLGEEGEQFF. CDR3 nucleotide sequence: TGTGCCAGCCGACTAGGAGAAGAGGGTGAGCAGTTCTTC.

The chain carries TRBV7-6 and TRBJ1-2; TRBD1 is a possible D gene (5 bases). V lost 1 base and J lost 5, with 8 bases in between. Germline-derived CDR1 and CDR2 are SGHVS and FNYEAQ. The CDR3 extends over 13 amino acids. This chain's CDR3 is CASSLDRKYGYTF. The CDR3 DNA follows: TGTGCCAGCAGCTTAGACAGGAAATATGGCTACACCTTC.

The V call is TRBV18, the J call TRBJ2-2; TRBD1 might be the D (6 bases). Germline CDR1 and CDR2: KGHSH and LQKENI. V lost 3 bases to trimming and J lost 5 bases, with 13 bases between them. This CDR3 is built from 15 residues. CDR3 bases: TGTGCCAGCTCACCGATCCAAGGGGGAACCGGGGAGCTGTTTTTT. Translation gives CASSPIQGGTGELFF.